This TCR beta chain was recorded in a study of cytomegalovirus exposure and HLA in healthy donors. The CDR3 has 16 amino acids. Germline V gives CDR1 KGHSY, CDR2 FQNENV. Turning to this clone: At one end, the junction sequence differs from germline, possibly due to a read error.

The PCR used 60 Vbeta and 13 Jbeta primers. Clones were read by immunoSEQ multiplex PCR, and TCRdb kept only the in-frame ones, dropping some. The profile shows more than 100,000 clones, 65% to 85% of them singletons. V is TRBV16 and J is TRBJ2-7, with TRBD1 as a possible D gene (6 bases). Sequenced input: PBMCs. The receptor was isolated from a middle-aged man in good health and CMV-seropositive. This CDR3 is CASSQSAGRGTHEQYF. CDR3 in DNA: TGTGCCAGCAGTCAATCGGCAGGCCGAGGGACACACGAGCAGTACTTC.